These T cell receptor beta chains were read from a single sample in a study of blood T cell repertoires in COVID-19. Clones were read by immunoSEQ multiplex PCR, and TCRdb kept only the in-frame ones, dropping some. The sample carries some 81,000 clones, about 95% recorded once. Sequenced input: peripheral blood. The receptors were gathered from a human donor with active COVID-19. The donor label of this sample is uncertain. CDR3s include the opening cysteine and the closing phenylalanine or tryptophan. A D gene is named only where the DNA matches it firmly. The size entry is marked missing in some rows and otherwise reads once, few, many or a size class.

D gene,V gene,J gene,clone size,CDR3 DNA,CDR3 protein
.,TRBV19,TRBJ2-3,.,TGTGCCAGTAGTTTTAGGACAGCCCCCCAGGCCGATACGCAGTATTTT,CASSFRTAPQADTQYF
.,TRBV6-5,TRBJ1-6,.,TGTGCCAGCCTTTACAGGGAAGTTAATTCACCCCTCCACTTT,CASLYREVNSPLHF
TRBD2,TRBV6-2/TRBV6-3,TRBJ2-3,.,TGTGCCAGCAGTTGGCTAGCGGGAGGGCCCCGATCAGATACGCAGTATTTT,CASSWLAGGPRSDTQYF
.,TRBV11-2,TRBJ2-5,.,TGTGCCAGCAGCTTGGTAACACGAGAGACCCAGTACTTC,CASSLVTRETQYF
.,TRBV28,TRBJ1-4,.,TGTGCCAGCAGTTTTTTTCAGGGTACAACTAATGAAAAACTGTTTTTT,CASSFFQGTTNEKLFF
TRBD1,TRBV14,TRBJ2-7,.,TGTGCCAGCAGCCCATGGACAGGGGCGTTTTACGAGCAGTACTTC,CASSPWTGAFYEQYF
.,TRBV9,TRBJ1-6,.,TGTGCCAGCAGAAGAGGGAATAATAATTCACCCCTCCACTTT,CASRRGNNNSPLHF
.,TRBV28,TRBJ1-4,.,TGTGCCAGCAGTTTCATGGTACACCTGGAGGCAACTAATGAAAAACTGTTTTTT,CASSFMVHLEATNEKLFF
TRBD2,TRBV5-1,TRBJ2-7,once,TGCGCCAGCAGCTCTTTAGCGGGAGGGAATTACGAGCAGTACTTC,CASSSLAGGNYEQYF
.,TRBV11-2,TRBJ1-3,.,TGTGCCAGCAGCCCCAGGTCGGGATCTGGAAACACCATATATTTT,CASSPRSGSGNTIYF
.,TRBV7-9,TRBJ2-1,.,TGTGCCAGCAGCTTAGGGTGGGAGGCCCCCTCCTACAATGAGCAGTTCTTC,CASSLGWEAPSYNEQFF
.,TRBV18,TRBJ2-7,.,TGTGCCAGCTCACCCCCGGGATCTAGCTCCTACGAGCAGTACTTC,CASSPPGSSSYEQYF
TRBD1,TRBV6-5,TRBJ2-2,.,TGTGCCAGCAAGCCGGGACAGCCTTCCGGGGAGCTGTTTTTT,CASKPGQPSGELFF
.,TRBV6-6,TRBJ2-2,.,TGTGCCAGCAGTCGACCTCTTGAAGCCACCGGGGAGCTGTTTTTT,CASSRPLEATGELFF
.,TRBV4-1,TRBJ2-7,.,TGCGCCAGCAGCCAGGCCCAGGGATCTAGCGAGCAGTACTTC,CASSQAQGSSEQYF